The 9 T cell receptor beta chains given below trace back to one sample, sequenced in a study of CXCR3-negative and CXCR3-positive naive CD8 T cells. Broader study findings: Higher TRB CDR3 hydrophobicity marked CXCR3-positive naive cells relative to CXCR3-negative naive cells.

The antigens of these receptors remain unknown. TRB cDNA libraries were made by UMI-labeled 5' RACE. TCRdb re-analyzed the 5' RACE reads; it lists each CDR3 protein once, without DNA. Recorded here are 120,000 to 150,000 distinct CDR3 sequences; the top ten clones represent under 0.35%. The sequenced sample consisted of naive CXCR3+ CD8+ T cells from blood. Subset indicated: CD45RO-CCR7+CD27+CD95- naive CD8+ T cells expressing CXCR3 (TNR3+). The receptors derive from a human donor in good health. Some clones in this sample may be carry-over from other donors' samples.

The rearrangement links TRBV28 to TRBJ2-2; without DNA, the TCRdb call of TRBD2 cannot be checked. The CDR3 loop spans 18 amino acids. Germline CDR1 is MDHEN and CDR2 is SYDVKM. CDR3 residues: CASSSSQLSGGHTGELFF.

This sequence joins TRBV9 and TRBJ1-6. The CDR3 spans 12 residues. Germline CDR1 is SGDLS and CDR2 is YYNGEE. This chain's CDR3 is CASSVAGPPLHF. The full variable domain, rest sourced from reference TRBV9 and TRBJ1-6, is DSGVTQTPKHLITATGQRVTLRCSPRSGDLSVYWYQQSLDQGLQFLIQYYNGEERAKGNILERFSAQQFPDLHSELNLSSLELGDSALYFCASSVAGPPLHFGNGTRLTVT.

This chain uses TRBV6-6 with TRBJ1-5. In germline, CDR1 is MNHNY, CDR2 SVGAGI (reference sequence). The CDR3 is made up of 18 amino acids. The chain's CDR3 is CASSYSVGEGFSNQPQHF.

The CDR3 sequence: CASSLVGDEQFF. V and J are TRBV5-5 and TRBJ2-1. This CDR3 has 12 residues. CDR1 and CDR2 from the germline V gene are SGHKS and YYEKEE (reference sequence).

This chain joins TRBV7-3 and TRBJ2-1; TCRdb designates TRBD2, a call that cannot be tested without DNA. There are 16 residues in the CDR3. Looked up from germline, CDR1 is SGHTA and CDR2 is FQGTGA. CDR3 region: CASSLGLAGALGEQFF.

CDR3: CASSFAGLASYEQYF. This chain uses TRBV12-3 or TRBV12-4 with TRBJ2-7; TCRdb proposes TRBD2, but this gene call is untestable without DNA. The CDR3 spans 15 residues.

The J gene is TRBJ1-1, the V gene TRBV25-1. Germline loops: CDR1 MGHDK, CDR2 SYGVNS. The length of the CDR3 is 11 residues. The CDR3 loop reads CATNSLAEAFF.

J is TRBJ1-4 and V is TRBV15; without DNA, the TCRdb call of TRBD1 cannot be checked. Looked up from germline, CDR1 is LNHNV and CDR2 is YYDKDF (reference sequence). The CDR3 is 16 residues long. The CDR3 is CATSTRPRDRGQKLFF.

The chain carries TRBV4-1 and TRBJ2-3; without DNA, the TCRdb call of TRBD2 cannot be checked. This CDR3 has 15 amino acids. CDR1 is MGHRA and CDR2 is YSYEKL in the germline V gene. CDR3 residues: CASSQDRLLTDTQYF.